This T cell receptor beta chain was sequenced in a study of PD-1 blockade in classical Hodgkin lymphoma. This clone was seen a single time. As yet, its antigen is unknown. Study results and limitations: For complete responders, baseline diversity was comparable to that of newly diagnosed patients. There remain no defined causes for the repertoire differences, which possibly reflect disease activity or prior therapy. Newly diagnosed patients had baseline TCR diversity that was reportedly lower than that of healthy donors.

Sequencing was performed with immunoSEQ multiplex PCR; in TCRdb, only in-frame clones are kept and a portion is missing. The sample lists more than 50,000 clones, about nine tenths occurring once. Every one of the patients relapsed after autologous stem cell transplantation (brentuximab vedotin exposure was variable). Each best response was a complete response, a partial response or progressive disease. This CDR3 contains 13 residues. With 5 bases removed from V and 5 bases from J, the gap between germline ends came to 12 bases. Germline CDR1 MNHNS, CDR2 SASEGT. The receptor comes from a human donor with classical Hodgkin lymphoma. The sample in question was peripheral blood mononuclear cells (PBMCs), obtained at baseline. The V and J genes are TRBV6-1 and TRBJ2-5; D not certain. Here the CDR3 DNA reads TGTGCCAGCAGTTCGACCGCCCTTGAGACCCAGTACTTC. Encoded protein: CASSSTALETQYF.